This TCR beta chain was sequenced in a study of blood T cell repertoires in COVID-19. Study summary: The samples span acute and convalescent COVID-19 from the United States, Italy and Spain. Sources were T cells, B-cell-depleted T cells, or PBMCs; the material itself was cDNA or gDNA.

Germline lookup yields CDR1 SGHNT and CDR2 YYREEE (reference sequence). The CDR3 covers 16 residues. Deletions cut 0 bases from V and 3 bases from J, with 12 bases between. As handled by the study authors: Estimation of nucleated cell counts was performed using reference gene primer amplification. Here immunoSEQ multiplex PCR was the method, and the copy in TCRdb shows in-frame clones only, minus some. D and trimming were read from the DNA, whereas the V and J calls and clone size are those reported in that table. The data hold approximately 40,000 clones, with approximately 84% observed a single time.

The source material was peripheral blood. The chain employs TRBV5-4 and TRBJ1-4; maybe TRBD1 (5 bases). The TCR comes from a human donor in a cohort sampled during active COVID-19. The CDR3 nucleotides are TGTGCCAGCAGCTTGGGGGGGGAAAATTCTAATGAAAAACTGTTTTTT. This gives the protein CASSLGGENSNEKLFF.